The next 30 T cell receptor beta chains were all read from a single sample in a study of shared clonotypes between healthy human individuals (dated by TCRdb to 2018 to 2020). Receptor libraries were prepared by the immunoSEQ multiplex PCR assay. TCRdb provides this immuneACCESS table in a form limited to in-frame rearrangements. Some clones are lacking; in checked studies, under half of them reflect an unresolved V gene, and why the rest are absent is not known. A total of about 490,000 clones appear in this sample, approximately 80% of them only once. Around 12% of the sample belongs to the ten largest clones. The sample taken for sequencing was PBMCs. The receptors stem from a woman aged 40-49 years in good health. Some clones in this sample may be carry-over from other donors' samples.

At least ten counts were recorded for this clone. The CDR3 region is CSVESGHEQFF. As DNA, the CDR3 is TGCAGCGTTGAATCGGGACATGAGCAGTTCTTC. This sequence joins TRBV29-1 and TRBJ2-1; either TRBD1 or TRBD2 may fit D (5 bases each). This CDR3 spans 11 amino acids. V was cut by 2 bases and J by 8 bases, with 7 bases left in between. Per the germline V gene, CDR1 is SQVTM and CDR2 is ANQGSEA.

The chain recombines TRBV7-9 with TRBJ2-1; 8 nucleotides agree with TRBD2. Looked up from germline, CDR1 is SEHNR and CDR2 is FQNEAQ (reference sequence). The trim removed 5 bases at V and 4 bases at J, leaving 10 bases unmatched. CDR3 length: 16 amino acids. This CDR3 reads CASSPRGGSRYNEQFF. CDR3 DNA: TGTGCCAGCAGCCCCCGGGGGGGATCTCGGTACAATGAGCAGTTCTTC.

The J gene is TRBJ2-6, the V gene TRBV7-3, with D unresolved. This CDR3 has 15 amino acids. The germline V and J ends were trimmed by 6 bases and 1 base, with 10 bases remaining between them. The germline V gene has CDR1 SGHTA and CDR2 FQGTGA. The CDR3 bases are TGTGCCAGCAGGGCCTCAATATCTGGGGCCAACGTCCTGACTTTC. Its protein is CASRASISGANVLTF.

This clone was picked up a small number of times. Distinct nucleotide sequences in the sample also encode this CDR3. The genes are TRBV7-2 and TRBJ2-2; D possibly corresponds to TRBD1 (5 bases). Germline V CDR1 and CDR2: SGHTA, FQGNSA. This CDR3 has 12 amino acids. V gave up 5 bases and J gave up 6 bases, with 7 bases separating them. CDR3 nucleotide sequence: TGTGCCAGCAGCCTCAGGGCCGGGGAGCTGTTTTTT. This translates into CASSLRAGELFF.

V usage is TRBV7-9 and J usage is TRBJ1-2, with a possible D match to TRBD1 (5 bases). Trimming removed 5 bases at V and 7 bases at J, with 17 bases between. CDR3 length equals 14 residues. Looked up from germline, CDR1 is SEHNR and CDR2 is FQNEAQ (reference sequence). The CDR3, as DNA: TGTGCCAGCAGCCGAGGGGCAGCCTTTGGTGGCTACACCTTC. This translates into CASSRGAAFGGYTF.

This clone showed up just a few times. The rearrangement links TRBV5-6 to TRBJ2-3; TRBD2 aligns across 13 bases. This CDR3 has 16 amino acids. Germline trimming cut 5 bases from V and 2 bases from J; bases unmatched to any gene: 5. CDR1 is SGHDT, CDR2 YYEEEE, per germline. This CDR3 reads CASSLLAGGYTDTQYF. CDR3 nucleotides: TGTGCCAGCAGTCTACTAGCGGGAGGGTACACAGATACGCAGTATTTT.

This chain links TRBV7-8 with TRBJ1-2; TRBD1 matches at 10 bases. The V and J ends lost 5 bases and 5 bases, in that order; junction bases with no gene match: 8. CDR1 and CDR2 from the germline V gene are SGHVS and FQNEAQ. The CDR3 is 15 amino acids. The CDR3 DNA reads as TGTGCCAGCAGCCCGATGGGGGACAGGGGATATGGCTACACCTTC. Protein product: CASSPMGDRGYGYTF.

As regards this clone: One junction end does not reproduce the germline sequence, and a read error may be involved. The V and J genes are TRBV15 and TRBJ2-1; 9 bases fit TRBD2. The CDR3 length is 13 residues. CDR1 LNHNV and CDR2 YYDKDF come from the germline V gene (reference sequence). The CDR3 bases are TGTGCCACCAGCAGAGATTGGGCTAGCGGGAAGGTCTTC. Protein: CATSRDWASGKVF.

The chain is built from TRBV9 and TRBJ2-3; 12 nucleotides align to TRBD2. V lost 4 bases, J lost 3 bases, and 9 bases stayed unmatched. CDR3 length: 17 residues. Germline V CDR1 and CDR2: SGDLS, YYNGEE. The CDR3 is CASSSRGGTSGTDTQYF. The CDR3 DNA follows: TGTGCCAGCAGCTCCCGAGGAGGGACTAGCGGGACAGATACGCAGTATTTT.

Of note for this clone: A read error may explain this, as a much larger clone is one base away. The V call is TRBV30, the J call TRBJ1-1, with 8 bases that match TRBD1. This CDR3 is built from 14 residues. V gave up 1 base and J gave up 4 bases; unmatched junction bases: 5. Germline values: CDR1 GTSNPN, CDR2 SVGIG (reference sequence). CDR3 nucleotides: TGTGCCTGGAGTGCCTGGACAGGGTCCACTGAAGCTTTCTTT. Translation gives CAWSAWTGSTEAFF.

The V call is TRBV28, the J call TRBJ2-6; perhaps D is TRBD1 or TRBD2 (9 bases each). V lost 5 bases and J lost 0, with 23 bases in between. The CDR3 consists of 20 residues. Germline V gene lookup returns CDR1 MDHEN and CDR2 SYDVKM. In nucleotides, the CDR3 is TGTGCCAGCAGTACGAGGCGGGGGGGACAGGGAAGCTCTGGGGCCAACGTCCTGACTTTC. Protein: CASSTRRGGQGSSGANVLTF.

The chain employs TRBV25-1 and TRBJ2-3; D uncertain. Germline CDR1 and CDR2: MGHDK and SYGVNS. The CDR3 runs to 13 residues. The germline V and J ends were trimmed by 3 bases and 6 bases, with 10 bases remaining between them. The CDR3 sequence is CASSDGIADTQYF. The CDR3 bases are TGTGCCAGCAGTGATGGGATTGCGGATACGCAGTATTTT.

V is TRBV18 and J is TRBJ2-7, with 13 positions matching TRBD2. Germline CDR1 is KGHSH and CDR2 is LQKENI. This CDR3 region has 14 residues. The V gene end was trimmed by 6 bases and the J gene end by 3 bases; junction bases not matched to a gene: 2. Here the CDR3 DNA reads TGTGCCAGCTCCGGACTAGCGGGGGTCTACGAGCAGTACTTC. This codes for CASSGLAGVYEQYF. The full variable domain, with the rest looked up from reference TRBV18 and TRBJ2-7, is NAGVMQNPRHLVRRRGQEARLRCSPMKGHSHVYWYRQLPEEGLKFMVYLQKENIIDESGMPKERFSAEFPKEGPSILRIQQVVRGDSAAYFCASSGLAGVYEQYFGPGTRLTVT.

At least ten counts were recorded for this clone. The V call is TRBV27, the J call TRBJ2-1, with 7 bases fitting TRBD2. The CDR3 has 17 amino acids. The V and J ends lost 6 bases and 12 bases, in that order; junction bases with no gene match: 23. Germline CDR1 and CDR2: MNHEY and SMNVEV (reference sequence). The CDR3 reads CASRVGGSSGASAGQFF. The CDR3 DNA sequence: TGTGCCAGCAGGGTGGGTGGGTCTAGCGGAGCCAGTGCTGGGCAGTTCTTC.

The chain has TRBV10-2 and TRBJ2-5; TRBD2 matches at 8 bases. The CDR3 runs 15 residues. CDR1 WSHSY and CDR2 SAAADI come from the germline V gene. V shed 0 bases and J 5 bases; nucleotides not matched to a gene: 5. CDR3 in DNA: TGCGCCAGCAGTGAGTCGCTAGCGGGTTGGGAGACCCAGTACTTC. Protein: CASSESLAGWETQYF.

This chain links TRBV7-2 with TRBJ2-5; 8 bases fit TRBD2. CDR3 length: 15 residues. Trimming at V came to 4 bases and at J to 3 bases, leaving 7 bases not matched to a gene. Germline V gives CDR1 SGHTA, CDR2 FQGNSA. CDR3 in DNA: TGTGCCAGCAGCTCCGAAGGACTAGCAGAAGAGACCCAGTACTTC. Translated, it gives CASSSEGLAEETQYF.

This clone has only one observation. The V gene is TRBV28, the J gene TRBJ2-1; 9 bases fit TRBD2. The trim removed 2 bases at V and 15 bases at J, leaving 5 bases unmatched. CDR3 length: 12 amino acids. Germline V gives CDR1 MDHEN, CDR2 SYDVKM. For the CDR3, the DNA is TGTGCCAGCAGTTTAGCGGGAGGGGGTATGTTCTTC. Amino acids: CASSLAGGGMFF.

In its sample, this clone was seen many times. V gene TRBV27 combines with J gene TRBJ2-7, with TRBD1 matching over 7 bases. The germline V gene encodes CDR1 MNHEY and CDR2 SMNVEV (reference sequence). The CDR3 runs 14 residues. Unmatched junction bases numbered 8, after V lost 5 bases and J lost 4 bases. CDR3 in amino acids: CASSMKGAEYEQYF. CDR3 DNA sequence: TGTGCCAGCAGTATGAAGGGGGCGGAGTACGAGCAGTACTTC.

The gene calls are TRBV7-2 and TRBJ1-2; TRBD1 is a possible D gene (6 bases). Germline V gene sequence: CDR1 SGHTA, CDR2 FQGNSA. V was trimmed by 5 bases and J by 7 bases, leaving 20 bases between them. The CDR3 is 15 residues long. The CDR3 DNA follows: TGTGCCAGCAGCCCAAACCCCACAGGGAGTGGTGGCTACACCTTC. It is translated as CASSPNPTGSGGYTF.

The rearrangement links TRBV7-8 to TRBJ2-1; tentative D call: TRBD2 (5 bases). V dropped 0 bases and J dropped 7 bases, with 16 bases sitting between them. Germline V gene data show CDR1 as SGHVS and CDR2 as FQNEAQ. This CDR3 comprises 16 residues. As DNA, the CDR3 is TGTGCCAGCAGCTTAGCGTCCCTACCCCCGGGGAATGAGCAGTTCTTC. Amino acid sequence: CASSLASLPPGNEQFF. Full variable domain (outside the CDR3, taken from reference TRBV7-8 and TRBJ2-1): GAGVSQSPRYKVAKRGQDVALRCDPISGHVSLFWYQQALGQGPEFLTYFQNEAQLDKSGLPSDRFFAERPEGSVSTLKIQRTQQEDSAVYLCASSLASLPPGNEQFFGPGTRLTVL.

The rearrangement links TRBV5-1 to TRBJ1-4; D is uncertain. This CDR3 contains 15 residues. The germline V and J ends were trimmed by 1 base and 7 bases, with 14 bases remaining between them. Germline CDR1 SGHRS, CDR2 YFSETQ. In nucleotides, the CDR3 is TGCGCCAGCAGCTTGAAGGGTATGTCCGGTGAAAAACTGTTTTTT. Protein product: CASSLKGMSGEKLFF.

Here the CDR3 reads CASSPRRDEWYGYTF. The CDR3 bases are TGTGCCAGCAGCCCAAGGCGGGATGAATGGTATGGCTACACCTTC. This sequence joins TRBV7-2 and TRBJ1-2; D is undetermined. V was clipped by 5 bases and J by 5 bases, with 18 bases between them. In germline, CDR1 is SGHTA, CDR2 FQGNSA. CDR3 length: 15 residues.

J is TRBJ1-6 and V is TRBV27; D ambiguous. This CDR3 contains 13 residues. CDR1 MNHEY and CDR2 SMNVEV come from the germline V gene (reference sequence). With 4 bases removed from V and 8 bases from J, the gap between germline ends came to 9 bases. The CDR3 region has the DNA TGTGCCAGCAGTTCCACAGCTTATTCACCCCTCCACTTT. Its protein is CASSSTAYSPLHF.

The V gene is TRBV10-3, the J gene TRBJ2-7, with 7 nucleotides matching TRBD2. The CDR3 has 16 amino acids. V lost 3 bases, J lost 1 base, and 9 bases stayed unmatched. The V gene's germline CDR1 is ENHRY and CDR2 SYGVKD. In DNA form, the CDR3 reads TGTGCCATCAGTGATGTTGGTAGCGGGCTTTCCTACGAGCAGTACTTC. The encoded protein is CAISDVGSGLSYEQYF.

The chain uses TRBV19 and TRBJ2-5; 10 bases agree with TRBD1. TRBJ2-7 matches the DNA end more closely, so the J call is doubtful. CDR1 and CDR2 from the germline V gene are LNHDA and SQIVND (reference sequence). CDR3 length equals 15 residues. The CDR3 DNA reads as TGTGCCAGTAGTGTCGACAGGGGGCCGTCCTACGAGCAGTACTTC. This codes for CASSVDRGPSYEQYF.

V gene TRBV6-5 combines with J gene TRBJ2-2; the D call may be TRBD1 or TRBD2 (5 bases each). Germline CDR1 is MNHEY and CDR2 is SVGAGI. The CDR3 consists of 13 residues. Deletions cut 3 bases from V and 9 bases from J, with 11 bases between. The CDR3 nucleotides are TGTGCCAGCAGTTATAATCGGGACCGGGAGCTGTTTTTT. This gives the protein CASSYNRDRELFF.

CDR3 sequence (DNA): TGTGCCATCAGTGAGGGCGGGAACACTGAAGCTTTCTTT. It encodes CAISEGGNTEAFF. The rearrangement uses TRBV10-3 and TRBJ1-1; D call uncertain. This CDR3 contains 13 residues. Germline CDR1 is ENHRY and CDR2 is SYGVKD. V lost 2 bases and J lost 1, with 5 bases in between.

The rearrangement uses TRBV2 and TRBJ2-5, with D perhaps matching TRBD2 (5 bases). TRBJ2-7 matches the DNA end more closely, so the J call is doubtful. From germline, CDR1 is SNHLY and CDR2 FYNNEI. This CDR3 is 12 amino acids long. CDR3 bases: TGTGCCAGCACCCTGGAGGACTACGAGCAGTACTTC. Protein: CASTLEDYEQYF.

Turning to this clone: The sample holds other DNA sequences that translate to the same CDR3. The rearrangement joins TRBV4-1 to TRBJ2-5; D gene uncertain. Looked up from germline, CDR1 is MGHRA and CDR2 is YSYEKL. Deletions cut 1 base from V and 1 base from J, with 7 bases between. CDR3 length: 14 residues. CDR3 amino acids: CASSQVATQETQYF. CDR3 nucleotide sequence: TGCGCCAGCAGCCAAGTTGCAACCCAAGAGACCCAGTACTTC.

The chain recombines TRBV27 with TRBJ1-6, with D unresolved. Germline loops: CDR1 MNHEY, CDR2 SMNVEV (reference sequence). The CDR3 covers 9 residues. V lost 8 bases to trimming and J lost 11 bases, with 4 bases between them. The CDR3 protein is CASGTPLHF. CDR3 DNA sequence: TGTGCCAGCGGTACACCCCTCCACTTT.